Listed below are T cell receptor beta chains from one sample, sequenced in a study of CD8 T cells in Susac syndrome. TCRdb passed the immunoSEQ multiplex PCR reads through MiXCR, listing each CDR3 protein once. The table shows roughly 140,000 distinct CDR3 sequences, with over 85% occurring only once. Sequencing input: CD8+ T cells from PBMCs. Receptors originate from a human donor in good health. Each CDR3 is given with its conserved first and last residue. D genes are given only for firm matches. Only some rows state a clone size, as once, few, many or a class for expanded clones.

D: .; V: TRBV20-1; J: TRBJ1-2; size: .; CDR3: CSAREEGSYGYTF; DNA: TGCAGTGCTAGAGAGGAGGGCAGCTATGGCTACACCTTC
D: TRBD2; V: TRBV9; J: TRBJ2-1; size: .; CDR3: CASSVELAGYNEQFF; DNA: TGTGCCAGCAGCGTAGAACTAGCGGGCTACAATGAGCAGTTCTTC
D: .; V: TRBV11-2; J: TRBJ1-1; size: .; CDR3: CASSLGALGAFF; DNA: TGTGCCAGCAGCTTAGGGGCACTCGGAGCTTTCTTT
D: TRBD1; V: TRBV29-1; J: TRBJ1-2; size: .; CDR3: CSVGTGDGYTF; DNA: TGCAGCGTTGGGACAGGGGATGGCTACACCTTC
D: TRBD1; V: TRBV3-1; J: TRBJ2-7; size: .; CDR3: CASSPGGIGYEQYF; DNA: TGTGCCAGCAGCCCAGGGGGCATCGGTTACGAGCAGTACTTC
D: TRBD1; V: TRBV29-1; J: TRBJ2-7; size: once; CDR3: CSVGSGTGISYEQYF; DNA: TGCAGCGTTGGTTCCGGGACAGGGATATCCTACGAGCAGTACTTC
D: .; V: TRBV29-1; J: TRBJ2-1; size: few; CDR3: CSVGAGEYNEQFF; DNA: TGCAGCGTTGGGGCCGGCGAATACAATGAGCAGTTCTTC
D: .; V: TRBV20-1; J: TRBJ2-5; size: .; CDR3: CSASRLGGGETQYF; DNA: TGCAGTGCTAGTCGACTCGGGGGCGGAGAGACCCAGTACTTC
D: TRBD1; V: TRBV4-1; J: TRBJ2-1; size: .; CDR3: CASSQGMPGQVYNEQFF; DNA: TGCGCCAGCAGCCAAGGTATGCCGGGACAGGTCTACAATGAGCAGTTCTTC
D: .; V: TRBV19; J: TRBJ1-1; size: .; CDR3: CASSMGHYTEAFF; DNA: TGTGCCAGTAGTATGGGACACTACACTGAAGCTTTCTTT
D: .; V: TRBV4-3; J: TRBJ1-2; size: once; CDR3: CASSQDRGGYGYTF; DNA: TGCGCCAGCAGCCAAGACCGGGGCGGCTATGGCTACACCTTC
D: .; V: TRBV9; J: TRBJ1-4; size: .; CDR3: CASSVGYGGDEKLFF; DNA: TGTGCCAGCAGCGTAGGATATGGGGGGGATGAAAAACTGTTTTTT
D: .; V: TRBV7-8; J: TRBJ1-4; size: .; CDR3: CASSLVAGRNEKLFF; DNA: TGTGCCAGCAGCTTAGTGGCAGGGAGGAATGAAAAACTGTTTTTT
D: .; V: TRBV9; J: TRBJ1-2; size: .; CDR3: CASSAPRAGTKEDGYTF; DNA: TGTGCCAGCAGCGCTCCCCGGGCAGGGACTAAGGAGGATGGCTACACCTTC
D: .; V: TRBV20-1; J: TRBJ1-2; size: .; CDR3: CSANPRQNYGYTF; DNA: TGCAGTGCAAATCCTCGGCAAAACTATGGCTACACCTTC
D: .; V: TRBV20-1; J: TRBJ2-5; size: .; CDR3: CSARMGVEETQYF; DNA: TGCAGTGCTAGGATGGGGGTCGAAGAGACCCAGTACTTC
D: .; V: TRBV25-1; J: TRBJ2-6; size: .; CDR3: CASSDSQGSGANVLTF; DNA: TGTGCCAGCAGTGATTCCCAGGGGTCTGGGGCCAACGTCCTGACTTTC
D: .; V: TRBV28; J: TRBJ2-7; size: .; CDR3: CACRMGLEQYF; DNA: TGTGCCTGCCGCATGGGGCTCGAGCAGTACTTC
D: .; V: TRBV18; J: TRBJ2-3; size: .; CDR3: CASSELGPDTQYF; DNA: TGTGCCAGCTCAGAATTAGGACCAGATACGCAGTATTTT
D: .; V: TRBV12-3/TRBV12-4; J: TRBJ2-7; size: .; CDR3: CASRNERVSSYEQYF; DNA: TGTGCCAGCAGGAACGAACGGGTTTCCTCCTACGAGCAGTACTTC
D: .; V: TRBV24-1; J: TRBJ2-7; size: .; CDR3: CATSDHQDEQYF; DNA: TGTGCCACCAGTGATCACCAGGACGAGCAGTACTTC
D: .; V: TRBV4-1; J: TRBJ1-1; size: .; CDR3: CASSQRPNTEAFF; DNA: TGCGCCAGCAGCCAACGACCCAACACTGAAGCTTTCTTT
D: .; V: TRBV5-6; J: TRBJ2-7; size: .; CDR3: CASSLLAYEQYF; DNA: TGTGCCAGCAGCTTGCTGGCCTACGAGCAGTACTTC
D: TRBD2; V: TRBV19; J: TRBJ2-7; size: .; CDR3: CASSTTSGYEQYF; DNA: TGTGCCAGTAGTACGACTAGCGGCTACGAGCAGTACTTC
D: TRBD1; V: TRBV7-9; J: TRBJ2-3; size: .; CDR3: CASSPRTGGYVESTDTQYF; DNA: TGTGCCAGCAGCCCCAGGACAGGGGGATATGTTGAAAGCACAGATACGCAGTATTTT
D: .; V: TRBV20-1; J: TRBJ1-2; size: .; CDR3: CSASMWEGKNYGYTF; DNA: TGCAGTGCTTCGATGTGGGAGGGTAAAAACTATGGCTACACCTTC
D: TRBD2; V: TRBV27; J: TRBJ2-7; size: .; CDR3: CASSFTTSGYEQYF; DNA: TGTGCCAGCAGTTTCACGACTAGCGGCTACGAGCAGTACTTC
D: .; V: TRBV6-5; J: TRBJ2-7; size: .; CDR3: CASSYSINGEQYF; DNA: TGTGCCAGCAGTTACTCGATCAACGGGGAGCAGTACTTC
D: TRBD1; V: TRBV11-1; J: TRBJ2-1; size: .; CDR3: CASSLRGKGQSRTGRGYEQFF; DNA: TGTGCCAGCAGCTTAAGGGGAAAGGGCCAATCCCGGACAGGGCGAGGGTATGAGCAGTTCTTC
D: .; V: TRBV7-9; J: TRBJ2-1; size: .; CDR3: CASSGETYNEQFF; DNA: TGTGCCAGCAGCGGGGAGACCTACAATGAGCAGTTCTTC
D: .; V: TRBV27; J: TRBJ1-1; size: .; CDR3: CASSYGLDAEAFF; DNA: TGTGCCAGCAGTTACGGCCTCGACGCTGAAGCTTTCTTT
D: .; V: TRBV19; J: TRBJ1-5; size: .; CDR3: CASGGGRNQPQHF; DNA: TGTGCGAGCGGAGGAGGGCGGAATCAGCCCCAGCATTTT
D: .; V: TRBV20-1; J: TRBJ2-1; size: .; CDR3: CSAAGTSINEQFF; DNA: TGCAGTGCTGCCGGGACTTCCATAAATGAGCAGTTCTTC
D: TRBD2; V: TRBV7-9; J: TRBJ2-7; size: .; CDR3: CASSFSGGPLYEQYF; DNA: TGTGCCAGCAGCTTTTCGGGAGGGCCTCTCTACGAGCAGTACTTC
D: .; V: TRBV27; J: TRBJ2-3; size: .; CDR3: CASSPGERTDTQYF; DNA: TGTGCCAGCAGCCCCGGGGAACGCACAGATACGCAGTATTTT
D: .; V: TRBV29-1; J: TRBJ1-1; size: once; CDR3: CSVDRNTEAFF; DNA: TGCAGCGTTGATAGGAATACTGAAGCTTTCTTT
D: TRBD2; V: TRBV7-3; J: TRBJ2-2; size: once; CDR3: CASSWVAGAFGELFF; DNA: TGTGCCAGCAGCTGGGTAGCGGGAGCATTCGGGGAGCTGTTTTTT
D: TRBD1; V: TRBV28; J: TRBJ1-2; size: .; CDR3: CASSPPGTGFGYTF; DNA: TGTGCCAGCAGTCCCCCCGGGACAGGGTTCGGCTACACCTTC
D: .; V: TRBV28; J: TRBJ2-7; size: .; CDR3: CASSPWDRGPSYEQYF; DNA: TGTGCCAGCAGTCCTTGGGACCGGGGTCCTTCCTACGAGCAGTACTTC
D: .; V: TRBV7-8; J: TRBJ1-4; size: .; CDR3: CASSLPGDNSEKLFF; DNA: TGTGCCAGCAGCTTACCGGGGGACAACTCCGAAAAACTGTTTTTT
D: .; V: TRBV2; J: TRBJ2-1; size: .; CDR3: CATGLSSYNEQFF; DNA: TGTGCCACAGGACTGAGCTCCTACAATGAGCAGTTCTTC
D: .; V: TRBV13; J: TRBJ2-1; size: .; CDR3: CASSATGLNNEQFF; DNA: TGTGCCAGCAGTGCCACGGGACTCAACAATGAGCAGTTCTTC
D: TRBD1; V: TRBV9; J: TRBJ2-7; size: .; CDR3: CASSVGGTGSYEQYF; DNA: TGTGCCAGCAGCGTAGGAGGGACAGGGTCCTACGAGCAGTACTTC
D: .; V: TRBV30; J: TRBJ2-2; size: once; CDR3: CAWSIVGNTGELFF; DNA: TGTGCCTGGAGCATAGTAGGGAACACCGGGGAGCTGTTTTTT
D: TRBD2; V: TRBV9; J: TRBJ2-7; size: once; CDR3: CASSPSGTAGGEQYF; DNA: TGTGCCAGCAGTCCCAGCGGGACGGCCGGGGGCGAGCAGTACTTC
D: .; V: TRBV11-2; J: TRBJ2-1; size: .; CDR3: CASNQLNEQFF; DNA: TGTGCCAGCAACCAACTCAATGAGCAGTTCTTC
D: TRBD2; V: TRBV6-2/TRBV6-3; J: TRBJ2-5; size: .; CDR3: CASSYGDYMGETQYF; DNA: TGTGCCAGCAGTTACGGGGACTATATGGGGGAGACCCAGTACTTC
D: .; V: TRBV12-3/TRBV12-4; J: TRBJ1-5; size: .; CDR3: CASSEGDSNQPQHF; DNA: TGTGCCAGCAGTGAGGGGGATAGCAATCAGCCCCAGCATTTT
D: .; V: TRBV29-1; J: TRBJ2-2; size: .; CDR3: CSVQENTGELFF; DNA: TGCAGCGTACAGGAGAACACCGGGGAGCTGTTTTTT
D: .; V: TRBV20-1; J: TRBJ2-7; size: .; CDR3: CSARTATYEQYF; DNA: TGCAGTGCTAGAACTGCCACGTACGAGCAGTACTTC
D: .; V: TRBV11-2; J: TRBJ2-7; size: .; CDR3: CASSPSDAYEQYF; DNA: TGTGCCAGCAGCCCGTCGGACGCCTACGAGCAGTACTTC